The 28 T cell receptor beta chains below were found in one sample sequenced in a study of T cell repertoires in cytomegalovirus infection. Via MiXCR, TCRdb re-called the reads, giving one row per CDR3 protein. The sample lists roughly 180,000 distinct CDR3 sequences, about a sixth occurring once. Sequencing input: CD8+ T cells from PBMCs. These receptors came from a human donor in good health (CMV status not recorded). Some clones in this sample may be carry-over from other donors' samples.

This clonotype has more than one count but fewer than ten. The rearrangement uses TRBV7-2 and TRBJ1-1; TRBD1 matches at 12 bases. The length of the CDR3 is 18 residues. The germline CDR1 and CDR2 sequences are SGHTA and FQGNSA. The V segment lost 1 base and the J segment 3 bases; nucleotides outside the gene matches: 9. CDR3 sequence reads: CASSLGWGQGAGDTEAFF. CDR3 DNA: TGTGCCAGCAGCTTAGGATGGGGACAGGGGGCAGGAGACACTGAAGCTTTCTTT.

The J gene is TRBJ2-7, the V gene TRBV7-6; perhaps TRBD1 as D (5 bases). Per the germline V gene, CDR1 is SGHVS and CDR2 is FNYEAQ. The V gene lost 5 bases and the J gene lost 3 bases, with 17 bases spanning the gap. The CDR3 runs to 15 residues. Here the CDR3 DNA reads TGTGCCAGCAGCCCCCGACAGAGTCGAGGCTACGAGCAGTACTTC. It yields the protein CASSPRQSRGYEQYF.

V is TRBV7-9 and J is TRBJ1-4; no clear D. The CDR3 is 13 residues long. V was clipped by 11 bases and J by 1 base, with 11 bases between them. The germline V gene has CDR1 SEHNR and CDR2 FQNEAQ (reference sequence). The CDR3 nucleotides are TGTGCCTTCGTCGGGGAAACTAATGAAAAACTGTTTTTT. This translates into CAFVGETNEKLFF.

A few counts support this clonotype. The V gene is TRBV6-1, the J gene TRBJ1-2, with D hard to call. The CDR3 has 11 residues. Per the germline V gene, CDR1 is MNHNS and CDR2 is SASEGT. V lost 6 bases and J 2 bases, leaving 4 bases between the germline ends. The DNA for the CDR3 is TGTGCCAGCAGCGAGAACTATGGCTACACCTTC. As protein: CASSENYGYTF.

In its sample, this clonotype was seen a few times. The chain carries TRBV20-1 and TRBJ2-7; 8 bases line up with TRBD1. V gave up 5 bases and J gave up 0 bases; unmatched junction bases: 6. Germline CDR1 reads DFQATT; CDR2 reads SNEGSKA (reference sequence). The CDR3 sequence is 14 residues long. DNA for the CDR3: TGCAGTGCTCCCACAGGGGGGATCTCCTACGAGCAGTACTTC. It translates to CSAPTGGISYEQYF.

V gene TRBV5-5 combines with J gene TRBJ2-1; the D is unclear. The V end lost 0 bases, the J end lost 0 bases, and 7 bases lay between the germline ends. This CDR3 spans 15 amino acids. CDR1 is SGHKS and CDR2 is YYEKEE in the germline V gene (reference sequence). CDR3 sequence: CASSLADTSYNEQFF. The DNA for the CDR3 is TGTGCCAGCAGCTTGGCCGACACCTCCTACAATGAGCAGTTCTTC.

A few counts support this clonotype. The chain carries TRBV6-2 or TRBV6-3 and TRBJ1-1; D call uncertain. Germline CDR1 reads MNHEY; CDR2 reads SVGEGT. V gave up 5 bases and J gave up 3 bases, with 16 bases separating them. The CDR3 has 15 residues. This CDR3 is CASSRNSRLDTEAFF. CDR3 in DNA: TGTGCCAGCAGTAGAAACAGTCGTTTGGACACTGAAGCTTTCTTT.

This clonotype was detected only a few times. This sequence joins TRBV14 and TRBJ2-6; tentative D call: TRBD2 (5 bases). Per the germline V gene, CDR1 is SGHDN and CDR2 is FVKESK. Trimming stripped 1 base from V and 0 bases from J, with 13 bases between. The CDR3 contains 18 residues. The CDR3 sequence is CASSQGGIFFSGANVLTF. In nucleotides, the CDR3 is TGTGCCAGCAGCCAAGGAGGGATCTTTTTCTCTGGGGCCAACGTCCTGACTTTC.

In this sample, this clonotype turned up a few times. The chain is built from TRBV29-1 and TRBJ1-1; 10 bases line up with TRBD1. Trimming took 3 bases from V and 1 from J; bases not matched to a gene: 5. CDR1 SQVTM and CDR2 ANQGSEA come from the germline V gene. The CDR3 contains 15 residues. CDR3 in amino acids: CSVDDRGRGNTEAFF. The CDR3 DNA follows: TGCAGCGTTGACGACAGGGGGCGTGGGAACACTGAAGCTTTCTTT. Looking up the rest from reference TRBV29-1 and TRBJ1-1 gives the full variable domain: SAVISQKPSRDICQRGTSLTIQCQVDSQVTMMFWYRQQPGQSLTLIATANQGSEATYESGFVIDKFPISRPNLTFSTLTVSNMSPEDSSIYLCSVDDRGRGNTEAFFGQGTRLTVV.

This clonotype showed up just a few times. This chain links TRBV7-2 with TRBJ2-1; TRBD2 matches 8 bases. Germline V gene data show CDR1 as SGHTA and CDR2 as FQGNSA. Trimming at V came to 2 bases and at J to 5 bases, leaving 5 bases not matched to a gene. This CDR3 has 15 residues. The CDR3 region has the DNA TGTGCCAGCAGCTTAAACGGGGGGGGGAACAATGAGCAGTTCTTC. Residues: CASSLNGGGNNEQFF.

This clonotype came up a few times. This chain uses TRBV14 with TRBJ2-7; D possibly corresponds to TRBD1 (6 bases). Trimming cost V 6 bases and J 10 bases, with 22 bases left between them. The CDR3 runs to 14 residues. Germline values: CDR1 SGHDN, CDR2 FVKESK. Here the CDR3 DNA reads TGTGCCAGCAGTCCCACCATACAGGGCAGTGAACAGTACTTC. Translating it yields CASSPTIQGSEQYF.

The V gene is TRBV4-1, the J gene TRBJ2-7; 7 bases are shared with TRBD1. The CDR3 extends over 15 amino acids. After removal of 0 bases from V and 1 base from J, the junction contained 3 bases not matched to a gene. CDR1 and CDR2 from the germline V gene are MGHRA and YSYEKL. CDR3 region: CASSQDVTGSYEQYF. CDR3 sequence (DNA): TGCGCCAGCAGCCAAGACGTGACAGGGTCCTACGAGCAGTACTTC.

The chain combines TRBV28 with TRBJ2-7; D perhaps matches TRBD2 (5 bases). Germline V gene data show CDR1 as MDHEN and CDR2 as SYDVKM. The V and J ends lost 6 bases and 3 bases respectively, with 18 bases between them. The CDR3 has 15 residues. Written as DNA, the CDR3 is TGTGCCAGCAGCCTAAGTAGGGCAGCGGACTACGAGCAGTACTTC. This translates into CASSLSRAADYEQYF.

This clonotype was detected many times. The V call is TRBV7-8, the J call TRBJ2-4; D call uncertain. Germline CDR1 reads SGHVS; CDR2 reads FQNEAQ. The CDR3 loop spans 12 amino acids. With 2 bases removed from V and 2 bases from J, the gap between germline ends came to 1 base. In nucleotides, the CDR3 is TGTGCCAGCAGCTTAACCAAAAACATTCAGTACTTC. Its protein is CASSLTKNIQYF.

This clonotype was counted only a few times. V is TRBV6-2 or TRBV6-3 and J is TRBJ2-7, with TRBD1 as a possible D gene (6 bases). CDR3 length: 12 residues. Trimming took off 4 bases at V and 6 bases at J, with 10 bases between the two ends. From germline, CDR1 is MNHEY and CDR2 SVGEGT. The CDR3 DNA follows: TGTGCCAGCAGTTTGGGGGCAGGCGAGCAGTACTTC. This sequence encodes CASSLGAGEQYF.

V usage is TRBV7-8 and J usage is TRBJ2-1, with 15 bases aligning to TRBD2. CDR1 SGHVS and CDR2 FQNEAQ come from the germline V gene. This CDR3 contains 16 residues. J gave up 7 bases and V 2 bases, and 3 bases lay outside the gene matches. CDR3 sequence: CASSLPGLAGGNEQFF. The CDR3 nucleotides are TGTGCCAGCAGCTTACCGGGACTAGCGGGGGGAAATGAGCAGTTCTTC.

V and J are TRBV6-2 or TRBV6-3 and TRBJ2-7; TRBD1 agrees at 8 bases. J gave up 4 bases and V 5 bases, and 7 bases lay outside the gene matches. This CDR3 region has 14 residues. The germline V gene encodes CDR1 MNHEY and CDR2 SVGEGT. For the CDR3, the DNA is TGTGCCAGCAGTCTGGACAGGGTGAAATACGAGCAGTACTTC. Protein sequence: CASSLDRVKYEQYF.

The chain is built from TRBV20-1 and TRBJ1-1; D remains unclear. The CDR3 covers 11 residues. Germline assignment: CDR1 DFQATT and CDR2 SNEGSKA (reference sequence). V dropped 0 bases and J dropped 8 bases, with 7 bases sitting between them. CDR3 in DNA: TGCAGTGCTAGAGATGGGAGGGAAGCTTTCTTT. Translation: CSARDGREAFF.

The sample holds many counts of this clonotype. The V call is TRBV7-8, the J call TRBJ2-3; D gene ambiguous. This CDR3 region has 15 residues. The V gene lost 5 bases and the J gene lost 6 bases, with 18 bases spanning the gap. The germline gives CDR1 SGHVS, CDR2 FQNEAQ. Written as DNA, the CDR3 is TGTGCCAGCAGCGAACCCGACTGGGCAACTGATACGCAGTATTTT. Translated: CASSEPDWATDTQYF.

This clonotype was observed a few times. The chain uses TRBV7-8 and TRBJ2-7; D uncertain. The germline V and J ends were trimmed by 2 bases and 6 bases, with 11 bases remaining between them. CDR3 length: 13 amino acids. Germline CDR1 SGHVS, CDR2 FQNEAQ. The CDR3 reads CASSLSWVGEQYF. CDR3 nucleotide sequence: TGTGCCAGCAGCTTATCATGGGTGGGCGAGCAGTACTTC.

This clonotype was counted between two and nine times. The CDR3 nucleotides read TGTGCCAGCAGCTATACAGGGTCTAGCACAGATACGCAGTATTTT. It yields the protein CASSYTGSSTDTQYF. This rearrangement joins TRBV11-3 to TRBJ2-3, with TRBD1 as a possible D gene (6 bases). V dropped 4 bases and J dropped 0 bases, with 11 bases sitting between them. Germline V gene lookup returns CDR1 SGHNT and CDR2 YENEEA. This CDR3 has 15 residues.

Ten or more counts support this clonotype. The V gene is TRBV18, the J gene TRBJ2-1; 8 bases line up with TRBD2. Germline CDR1 is KGHSH and CDR2 is LQKENI. The J segment lost 4 bases and the V segment lost 0 bases, leaving 2 bases of the junction unmatched. The CDR3 contains 15 residues. The CDR3 is CASSPPSGVYNEQFF. Written as DNA, the CDR3 is TGTGCCAGCTCACCACCTAGCGGGGTTTACAATGAGCAGTTCTTC.

The chain couples TRBV6-1 to TRBJ2-1; no reliable D call. This CDR3 is built from 17 residues. The germline gives CDR1 MNHNS, CDR2 SASEGT. Trimming stripped 4 bases from V and 0 bases from J, with 16 bases between. CDR3 residues: CASSGTPLGFSYNEQFF. CDR3 bases: TGTGCCAGCAGTGGAACTCCCTTGGGGTTCTCCTACAATGAGCAGTTCTTC.

This clonotype was counted only a few times. The chain has TRBV5-6 and TRBJ2-7; 9 positions match TRBD2. Germline V gene lookup returns CDR1 SGHDT and CDR2 YYEEEE. CDR3 length: 15 amino acids. V lost 0 bases and J lost 5; bases outside the gene matches: 6. The CDR3 region has the DNA TGTGCCAGCAGCTTGGAGCTGGGACTAGCCCACGAGCAGTACTTC. Protein sequence: CASSLELGLAHEQYF.

This clonotype was picked up many times. This chain links TRBV7-2 with TRBJ1-5; D perhaps matches TRBD1 (5 bases). Trimming cost V 3 bases and J 0 bases, with 9 bases left between them. CDR1 and CDR2 from the germline V gene are SGHTA and FQGNSA. The CDR3 spans 15 residues. CDR3 nucleotide sequence: TGTGCCAGCAGCTTGCGGGACGTTAGCAATCAGCCCCAGCATTTT. Protein product: CASSLRDVSNQPQHF.

This clonotype was detected only a few times. The rearrangement uses TRBV28 and TRBJ2-1; the D gene is possibly TRBD1 (5 bases). CDR3 length: 11 residues. The V gene lost 6 bases and the J gene lost 8 bases, with 8 bases spanning the gap. The germline V gene has CDR1 MDHEN and CDR2 SYDVKM. The CDR3 here is CASRRQYEQFF. CDR3 coding DNA: TGTGCCAGCAGACGACAGTATGAGCAGTTCTTC.

This clonotype was picked up a small number of times. J is TRBJ1-2 and V is TRBV6-5; possibly TRBD1 for D (5 bases). With 1 base removed from V and 4 bases from J, the gap between germline ends came to 13 bases. Germline V gives CDR1 MNHEY, CDR2 SVGAGI. This CDR3 is 15 amino acids long. The DNA for the CDR3 is TGTGCCAGCAGTTACTGGGAGGGACCGGGCTATGGCTACACCTTC. It encodes CASSYWEGPGYGYTF.

This clonotype was counted only a few times. This sequence joins TRBV6-1 and TRBJ1-1, with D possibly being TRBD1 (6 bases). The CDR3 contains 15 residues. V lost 4 bases and J lost 3, with 15 bases in between. Looked up from germline, CDR1 is MNHNS and CDR2 is SASEGT. The CDR3 sequence is CASSAPGQFYTEAFF. DNA of the CDR3: TGTGCCAGCAGTGCTCCCGGACAGTTTTACACTGAAGCTTTCTTT.